This T cell receptor (beta chain) was obtained from a study of shared clonotypes between healthy human individuals. As to this clone: Its target is unknown.

Per germline, CDR1 MNHEY and CDR2 SMNVEV (reference sequence). Trimming pared 4 bases from V and 0 bases from J, leaving 13 bases between. The CDR3 is made up of 17 amino acids. TCRdb's table, derived via immunoSEQ multiplex PCR, lists solely in-frame clones and lacks some. This table has some 1.4 million clones, approximately 97% appearing once. Subsets obtained from CD4+ cells comprised CD45RA+ naive and CD45RA-negative memory cells. Whole-study findings and limits: On the whole, naive subsets had larger estimated richness than memory subsets had. The four-donor shared clonotypes exceeded non-shared clonotypes in generation probability, with non-shared ones scoring lower.

Sequences were obtained from naive CD4+ T cells sorted from blood. The subset was: CD45RA+ positively selected. The receptor was isolated from a man in his thirties or forties in good health. The chain joins TRBV27 to TRBJ2-6; D might be TRBD1 or TRBD2, each matching 5 bases. The CDR3 here is CASSSRGISSGANVLTF. The CDR3 DNA reads TGTGCCAGCAGTTCGAGGGGAATAAGCTCTGGGGCCAACGTCCTGACTTTC.